This passage covers 28 T cell receptor beta chains from one sample sequenced in a study of T-cell reconstitution after alpha-beta-depleted transplantation in children. Preparing the TCRbeta library involved the use of unique molecular identifiers. TCRdb ran MiXCR on the PCR reads and lists one entry per CDR3 protein. The top ten clones hold over 5.5% of a sample with 210,000 or so distinct CDR3 sequences, under 9.5% of them seen once. Sequencing used PBMCs from the stem cell graft donor, obtained from the stem cell graft. These TCRs come from a human donor who donated a stem cell graft to a child with acute lymphoblastic leukemia.

The genes are TRBV6-2 or TRBV6-3 and TRBJ1-1; no clear D. Per germline, CDR1 MNHEY and CDR2 SVGEGT. This CDR3 has 13 amino acids. V dropped 6 bases and J dropped 12 bases, with 20 bases sitting between them. The CDR3 loop is CASREQSGVETFF. The DNA of the CDR3 is TGTGCCAGCAGAGAGCAATCTGGGGTAGAGACTTTCTTT.

This clonotype was seen a handful of times. The chain couples TRBV10-3 to TRBJ2-3; 8 positions agree with TRBD1. Trimming removed 6 bases from V and 2 bases from J; junction bases left unmatched: 7. The CDR3 runs to 15 residues. Germline values: CDR1 ENHRY, CDR2 SYGVKD. The CDR3 bases are TGTGCCATCAGAGACCGGGACAGGACCACAGATACGCAGTATTTT. It specifies CAIRDRDRTTDTQYF.

This clonotype was counted many times. The J gene is TRBJ2-3, the V gene TRBV5-1; D may be TRBD2 (6 bases). The CDR3 is 17 residues long. Trimming took off 0 bases at V and 2 bases at J, with 16 bases between the two ends. Germline V gives CDR1 SGHRS, CDR2 YFSETQ. DNA for the CDR3: TGCGCCAGCAGCTTGGCCGCGTCGGGGAGGTTCACAGATACGCAGTATTTT. Its translation is CASSLAASGRFTDTQYF.

At least ten counts were recorded for this clonotype. The chain couples TRBV11-2 to TRBJ2-7, with D uncertain. V lost 6 bases, J lost 5 bases, and 17 bases lay in between. The germline V gene has CDR1 SGHAT and CDR2 FQNNGV. The CDR3 runs to 14 residues. CDR3 DNA: TGTGCCAGCAGGCCCACTACGCAGTTCCACGAGCAGTACTTC. The encoded protein is CASRPTTQFHEQYF.

The rearrangement joins TRBV5-1 to TRBJ2-1; possibly TRBD1 for D (6 bases). V gave up 3 bases and J gave up 5 bases, with 21 bases separating them. Germline V gives CDR1 SGHRS, CDR2 YFSETQ. The CDR3 contains 17 residues. This CDR3 reads CASSWAPLSRGDNEQFF. Here the CDR3 DNA reads TGCGCCAGCAGCTGGGCTCCCCTTAGCAGGGGAGACAATGAGCAGTTCTTC.

This clonotype was seen a few times. The J gene is TRBJ2-7, the V gene TRBV12-3 or TRBV12-4; D uncertain. Trimming cost V 5 bases and J 5 bases, with 10 bases left between them. The CDR3 length is 12 residues. The CDR3 sequence is CASSETRHEQYF. CDR3 DNA sequence: TGTGCCAGCAGTGAAACGCGCCACGAGCAGTACTTC.

The J gene is TRBJ2-1, the V gene TRBV5-1, with TRBD2 matching over 7 bases. The CDR3 sequence is 12 residues long. The J segment lost 9 bases and the V segment lost 2 bases, leaving 2 bases of the junction unmatched. Germline CDR1 and CDR2: SGHRS and YFSETQ. The CDR3 DNA sequence: TGCGCCAGCAGCTTAGGGGAGGGTGAGCAGTTCTTC. Its translation is CASSLGEGEQFF. The variable domain in full, with the rest retrieved from reference TRBV5-1 and TRBJ2-1, is KAGVTQTPRYLIKTRGQQVTLSCSPISGHRSVSWYQQTPGQGLQFLFEYFSETQRNKGNFPGRFSGRQFSNSRSEMNVSTLELGDSALYLCASSLGEGEQFFGPGTRLTVL.

The chain links TRBV30 to TRBJ2-7; 7 bases line up with TRBD2. With 8 bases clipped from V and 2 bases from J, the junction kept 6 bases outside the gene matches. The CDR3 has 12 amino acids. In germline, CDR1 is GTSNPN, CDR2 SVGIG (reference sequence). CDR3 in amino acids: CAAEGLTYEQYF. The CDR3 DNA is TGTGCCGCGGAGGGACTAACCTACGAGCAGTACTTC.

This clonotype was counted a few times. The chain links TRBV12-3 or TRBV12-4 to TRBJ2-5, with 7 nucleotides matching TRBD2. The CDR3 is 16 residues long. Germline trimming cut 4 bases from V and 1 base from J; bases unmatched to any gene: 9. In nucleotides, the CDR3 is TGTGCCAGCAGTTCCAACCCGGGACTACCCCAAGAGACCCAGTACTTC. It translates to CASSSNPGLPQETQYF.

The chain is built from TRBV20-1 and TRBJ2-7, with D possibly matching TRBD2 (6 bases). CDR3 length: 14 residues. CDR1 is DFQATT, CDR2 SNEGSKA, per germline (reference sequence). The V and J ends lost 1 base and 1 base respectively, with 11 bases between them. For the CDR3, the DNA is TGCAGTGCTAGAGGGCGGGGAAAGTCCTACGAGCAGTACTTC. Translation gives CSARGRGKSYEQYF.

This clonotype was recorded many times. This chain uses TRBV11-2 with TRBJ2-3, with D possibly TRBD2 on 6 matching bases. Trimming removed 2 bases at V and 3 bases at J, with 12 bases between. The CDR3 totals 15 residues. Germline assignment: CDR1 SGHAT and CDR2 FQNNGV. The CDR3 DNA follows: TGTGCCAGCAGCTTATGGATTGGGAGGACAGATACGCAGTATTTT. Its translation: CASSLWIGRTDTQYF.

The rearrangement joins TRBV5-1 to TRBJ1-1, with a tentative D call TRBD1 (6 bases). This CDR3 has 17 residues. Germline V gene sequence: CDR1 SGHRS, CDR2 YFSETQ. V lost 0 bases and J lost 3, with 18 bases in between. DNA for the CDR3: TGCGCCAGCAGCTTGGTAAGGGGGTCGGCTCAAGACACTGAAGCTTTCTTT. This sequence encodes CASSLVRGSAQDTEAFF.

This clonotype was counted between two and nine times. Germline is not matched at one junction end, which may reflect a read error. V gene TRBV20-1 combines with J gene TRBJ1-2; TRBD1 might be the D (6 bases). Germline values: CDR1 DFQATT, CDR2 SNEGSKA (reference sequence). There are 12 residues in the CDR3. The CDR3 DNA reads TGCAGTGCCCCACCCAGGGGCTTGACCCAGGCTTTC. As protein: CSAPPRGLTQAF.

The chain couples TRBV12-3 or TRBV12-4 to TRBJ1-1; 7 bases match TRBD1. V shed 5 bases and J 11 bases; nucleotides not matched to a gene: 5. The CDR3 loop spans 11 amino acids. CDR3 in amino acids: CASSRAGGAFF. The CDR3 DNA is TGTGCCAGCAGTAGAGCAGGGGGGGCTTTCTTT.

This chain links TRBV29-1 with TRBJ2-7; D unclear. In germline, CDR1 is SQVTM, CDR2 ANQGSEA. V shed 6 bases and J shed 4 bases, with 13 bases lying between them. The CDR3 covers 12 residues. CDR3 in DNA: TGCAGCGTGAAGAAGGATGATTACGAGCAGTACTTC. The encoded protein is CSVKKDDYEQYF.

This clonotype appeared a single time. A much larger clone lies one base from this, so it may be a read error. The conserved final phenylalanine or tryptophan is absent from the CDR3, which likely points to a read error. CDR3 sequence (DNA): TGCAGTGCTCCCAGACAGGGGGTGCGGGACACTGAAGCTTTCTCT. This codes for CSAPRQGVRDTEAFS. The chain recombines TRBV20-1 with TRBJ1-1, with TRBD1 matching 9 bases. The CDR3 sequence is 15 residues long. In germline, CDR1 is DFQATT, CDR2 SNEGSKA (reference sequence). Losses at the gene ends were 5 bases for V and 3 bases for J; bases not matched to a gene: 10.

This clonotype was seen at least ten times. This chain's CDR3 is CASSLRGSNQPQHF. The DNA for the CDR3 is TGTGCCAGCAGCTTAAGGGGGAGCAATCAGCCCCAGCATTTT. The chain uses TRBV7-9 and TRBJ1-5; TRBD1 might be the D (6 bases). Germline assignment: CDR1 SEHNR and CDR2 FQNEAQ (reference sequence). This CDR3 has 14 amino acids. The germline V and J ends were trimmed by 2 bases and 1 base, with 6 bases remaining between them.

V gene TRBV29-1 combines with J gene TRBJ1-1; D is ambiguous. Trimming removed 3 bases at V and 4 bases at J, with 12 bases between. This CDR3 is 13 amino acids long. CDR1 SQVTM and CDR2 ANQGSEA come from the germline V gene. The CDR3 sequence is CSVDIGSSTEAFF. Written as DNA, the CDR3 is TGCAGCGTTGACATAGGGTCTAGCACTGAAGCTTTCTTT.

In its sample, this clonotype was seen many times. The chain has TRBV27 and TRBJ2-7; the D is unclear. This CDR3 contains 15 residues. Deletions cut 0 bases from V and 0 bases from J, with 9 bases between. CDR1 is MNHEY and CDR2 is SMNVEV in the germline V gene (reference sequence). CDR3 loop: CASSLSHEYSYEQYF. CDR3 nucleotide sequence: TGTGCCAGCAGTTTATCGCACGAGTACTCCTACGAGCAGTACTTC.

This chain links TRBV6-5 with TRBJ1-4, with D perhaps TRBD1 (5 bases). Germline V gives CDR1 MNHEY, CDR2 SVGAGI. The CDR3 loop spans 15 amino acids. V shed 0 bases and J shed 7 bases, with 12 bases lying between them. The CDR3 loop reads CASSYSIVRGEKLFF. Written as DNA, the CDR3 is TGTGCCAGCAGTTACTCGATAGTGAGGGGTGAAAAACTGTTTTTT.

V usage is TRBV5-4 and J usage is TRBJ2-7, with TRBD2 matching over 9 bases. Germline CDR1 SGHNT, CDR2 YYREEE (reference sequence). The CDR3 has 13 residues. With V trimmed by 5 bases and J by 7 bases, 7 bases remained unmatched. The CDR3 DNA reads TGTGCCAGCAGTACTAGCGGGCCCAGGGAGCAGTACTTC. Translating gives CASSTSGPREQYF.

This clonotype was observed at least ten times. The chain recombines TRBV5-1 with TRBJ2-2; 10 nucleotides agree with TRBD1. The CDR3 is 15 residues long. Unmatched junction bases numbered 4, after V lost 4 bases and J lost 4 bases. CDR1 is SGHRS and CDR2 is YFSETQ in the germline V gene. The CDR3 spells CASSMGQGTTGELFF. The DNA for the CDR3 is TGCGCCAGCAGCATGGGACAGGGGACCACCGGGGAGCTGTTTTTT.

This clonotype was seen repeatedly, ten times or more. The chain carries TRBV6-1 and TRBJ1-1; a possible D gene is TRBD1 (5 bases). This CDR3 has 15 amino acids. Trimming shortened V by 5 bases and J by 0 bases, and 13 bases separated the two germline ends. Germline V CDR1 and CDR2: MNHNS, SASEGT. The CDR3 reads CASSQGDSVNTEAFF. CDR3 in DNA: TGTGCCAGCAGTCAGGGAGACAGTGTGAACACTGAAGCTTTCTTT.

Concerning this clonotype: A much larger clone differs from this one at a single base, so this may be a read error. Likely a read error: the CDR3 ends without its conserved phenylalanine or tryptophan. The chain uses TRBV11-2 and TRBJ2-5, with 11 bases aligning to TRBD2. This CDR3 contains 16 residues. The V gene's germline CDR1 is SGHAT and CDR2 FQNNGV. After removal of 4 bases from V and 3 bases from J, the junction contained 7 bases not matched to a gene. The CDR3 region is CASSSHGTSGKETQYL. In DNA form, the CDR3 reads TGTGCCAGCAGCTCACACGGGACTAGCGGAAAAGAGACCCAGTACCTC.

There are a few counts of this clonotype. The rearrangement links TRBV29-1 to TRBJ1-2, with 7 nucleotides matching TRBD1. CDR1 is SQVTM and CDR2 is ANQGSEA in the germline V gene. V shed 7 bases and J 8 bases; nucleotides not matched to a gene: 7. The CDR3 runs to 11 residues. The CDR3: CSASTGDGYTF. CDR3 nucleotide sequence: TGCAGCGCGTCTACAGGGGACGGCTACACCTTC.

The V call is TRBV20-1, the J call TRBJ1-5; TRBD1 might be the D (6 bases). Deletions cut 3 bases from V and 0 bases from J, with 21 bases between. CDR3 size: 18 residues. The germline V gene encodes CDR1 DFQATT and CDR2 SNEGSKA (reference sequence). Here the CDR3 DNA reads TGCAGTGCTAGGGCGTCGACCGGGGGGCGTTATAGCAATCAGCCCCAGCATTTT. It encodes CSARASTGGRYSNQPQHF.

This clonotype was detected only once. This sequence joins TRBV30 and TRBJ1-1; TRBD1 matches 7 bases. Germline V gene sequence: CDR1 GTSNPN, CDR2 SVGIG (reference sequence). The CDR3 totals 13 residues. With 3 bases clipped from V and 3 bases from J, the junction kept 4 bases outside the gene matches. CDR3 DNA: TGTGCCTGGAGGTTCGGGACAGACACTGAAGCTTTCTTT. Translating it yields CAWRFGTDTEAFF.

V usage is TRBV27 and J usage is TRBJ2-7; TRBD2 matches at 7 bases. Germline V CDR1 and CDR2: MNHEY, SMNVEV (reference sequence). This CDR3 contains 11 residues. Trimming cost V 9 bases and J 6 bases; bases outside gene matches: 5. The CDR3: CASWGGSEQYF. DNA of the CDR3: TGTGCCAGTTGGGGGGGTTCCGAGCAGTACTTC.